What follows is one T cell receptor (beta chain) and its context. The data are from a study of blood T cell repertoires in COVID-19. Whole-study context: Samples representing acute and convalescent COVID-19 were sourced from the United States, Italy and Spain. T cells, B-cell-depleted T cells, or PBMCs supplied cDNA or gDNA.

Per the original data handling: Researchers report that nucleated cell counts were estimated from reference gene primer amplification. Only in-frame clones appear in the TCRdb table, and some are missing; sequencing was by immunoSEQ multiplex PCR. The V and J calls and clone size were taken over from that table, and D and trimming were inferred from the DNA. This sample has about 130,000 clones, with 84% found just once. Input material: peripheral blood. The source of this sequence is a woman in her sixties with acute or convalescent COVID-19.

The CDR3 DNA follows: TGTGCCACCCTCAGGGGACCTGGAGAAAAACTGTTTTTT. Protein product: CATLRGPGEKLFF. The rearrangement uses TRBV15 and TRBJ1-4, with D possibly TRBD1 on 6 matching bases. Germline V gene sequence: CDR1 LNHNV, CDR2 YYDKDF (reference sequence). CDR3 length: 13 amino acids. V was cut by 8 bases and J by 8 bases, with 15 bases left in between.